This T cell receptor beta chain was captured by sequencing in a study of blood T cell repertoires in COVID-19. Study-wide background: In each case, the material was cDNA or gDNA derived from T cells, B-cell-depleted T cells, or PBMCs.

In germline, CDR1 is SEHNR, CDR2 FQNEAQ (reference sequence). The CDR3 sequence is 19 residues long. The V segment lost 6 bases and the J segment 3 bases; nucleotides outside the gene matches: 17. By proportion, this clone is large. Authors' data handling: Reference gene primer amplification in the assay estimated nucleated cell counts. The table came from immunoSEQ multiplex PCR; TCRdb's copy has only in-frame clones and leaves some out. Clone size and the V and J calls come from that table; the DNA yielded D and trimming. The table has approximately 24,000 clones, about nine tenths seen once. Input material: peripheral blood. The chain combines TRBV7-9 with TRBJ2-1, with 10 positions matching TRBD2. This TCR derives from a woman in her 70s with active COVID-19. The CDR3 DNA sequence: TGTGCCAGCAGTTCTAGCATCCCCAGCGGGGGGGCCTTCTACAATGAGCAGTTCTTC. Translating gives CASSSSIPSGGAFYNEQFF.